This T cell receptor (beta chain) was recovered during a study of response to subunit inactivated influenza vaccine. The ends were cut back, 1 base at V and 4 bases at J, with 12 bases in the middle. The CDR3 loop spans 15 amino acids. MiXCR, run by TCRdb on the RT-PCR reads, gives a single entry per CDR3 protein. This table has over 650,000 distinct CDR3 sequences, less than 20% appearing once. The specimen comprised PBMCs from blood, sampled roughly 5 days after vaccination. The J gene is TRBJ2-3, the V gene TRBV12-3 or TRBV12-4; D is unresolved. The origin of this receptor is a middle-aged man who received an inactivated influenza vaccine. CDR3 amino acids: CASSLEGTRADTQYF. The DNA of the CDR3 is TGTGCCAGCAGTTTAGAGGGCACACGGGCAGATACGCAGTATTTT.